A selection of T cell receptor beta chains follows, all from one sample in a study of long-term antiretroviral therapy in people with HIV. Using immunoSEQ multiplex PCR, the repertoire was profiled, and TCRdb retains in-frame clones only, with some absent. Found here are 15,000 to 20,000 clones, 90% to 95% of them singletons; the top ten hold about 4.6%. The sequenced sample was unsorted PBMCs, obtained nearly 6.5 years after starting antiretroviral therapy. Receptors were obtained from a woman aged 45-65 years with HIV. CDR3s include the opening cysteine and the closing phenylalanine or tryptophan. Fields, in order: D gene, J gene, V gene, CDR3 length, clone size, CDR3 protein, CDR3 DNA. The D gene is left open where the match is weak. Size is omitted from some rows. Given values are once, few, many or a class for expanded clones.

d_call: TRBD1
j_call: TRBJ1-2
v_call: TRBV28
cdr3_length: 12
clone_size: .
cdr3_aa: CASSIQGLGYTF
cdr3_nt: TGTGCCAGCAGCATACAGGGGCTCGGCTACACCTTC

d_call: .
j_call: TRBJ1-2
v_call: TRBV18
cdr3_length: 12
clone_size: .
cdr3_aa: CASSPGRDGYTF
cdr3_nt: TGTGCCAGCTCACCTGGGCGGGATGGCTACACCTTC

d_call: .
j_call: TRBJ2-3
v_call: TRBV2
cdr3_length: 14
clone_size: .
cdr3_aa: CASSATGGADTQYF
cdr3_nt: TGTGCCAGCAGTGCTACCGGAGGGGCAGATACGCAGTATTTT

d_call: TRBD2
j_call: TRBJ2-1
v_call: TRBV7-2
cdr3_length: 16
clone_size: .
cdr3_aa: CASSLRLAGLDNEQFF
cdr3_nt: TGTGCCAGCAGCCTTAGACTAGCGGGACTAGACAATGAGCAGTTCTTC

d_call: .
j_call: TRBJ2-2
v_call: TRBV7-3
cdr3_length: 16
clone_size: once
cdr3_aa: CASSLVNPSEGGELFF
cdr3_nt: TGTGCCAGCAGCTTAGTTAACCCTAGCGAGGGCGGGGAGCTGTTTTTT

d_call: .
j_call: TRBJ2-1
v_call: TRBV5-1
cdr3_length: 12
clone_size: .
cdr3_aa: CASSLWSGEQFF
cdr3_nt: TGCGCCAGCAGCTTATGGTCGGGGGAGCAGTTCTTC

d_call: .
j_call: TRBJ2-1
v_call: TRBV6-8
cdr3_length: 16
clone_size: .
cdr3_aa: CASSYSGEGPNNEQFF
cdr3_nt: TGTGCCAGCAGTTACTCGGGTGAGGGGCCTAACAATGAGCAGTTCTTC

d_call: .
j_call: TRBJ2-1
v_call: TRBV7-9
cdr3_length: 19
clone_size: .
cdr3_aa: CASSLTGRRTGGLYNEQFF
cdr3_nt: TGTGCCAGCAGCTTGACAGGGAGGAGGACGGGAGGACTCTACAATGAGCAGTTCTTC

d_call: TRBD1
j_call: TRBJ2-1
v_call: TRBV5-6
cdr3_length: 16
clone_size: .
cdr3_aa: CASSLVPGQGYNEQFF
cdr3_nt: TGTGCCAGCAGCTTAGTACCGGGACAGGGCTACAATGAGCAGTTCTTC

d_call: TRBD1
j_call: TRBJ1-2
v_call: TRBV7-9
cdr3_length: 17
clone_size: .
cdr3_aa: CASSPWTGDGHSGGYTF
cdr3_nt: TGTGCCAGCAGCCCCTGGACAGGCGATGGGCACTCGGGCGGCTACACCTTC

d_call: .
j_call: TRBJ1-1
v_call: TRBV2
cdr3_length: 12
clone_size: .
cdr3_aa: CASTVMNTEAFF
cdr3_nt: TGTGCCAGCACGGTCATGAACACTGAAGCTTTCTTT

d_call: .
j_call: TRBJ1-1
v_call: TRBV7-9
cdr3_length: 12
clone_size: once
cdr3_aa: CASSLSQGEAFF
cdr3_nt: TGTGCCAGCAGCTTATCACAGGGTGAAGCTTTCTTT

d_call: TRBD1
j_call: TRBJ1-1
v_call: TRBV29-1
cdr3_length: 13
clone_size: .
cdr3_aa: CSGGGQGKAEAFF
cdr3_nt: TGCAGCGGGGGGGGACAGGGGAAGGCTGAAGCTTTCTTT

d_call: TRBD1
j_call: TRBJ1-4
v_call: TRBV4-1
cdr3_length: 18
clone_size: .
cdr3_aa: CASSQRDYATGANEKLFF
cdr3_nt: TGCGCCAGCAGCCAGAGGGATTATGCTACAGGGGCGAATGAAAAACTGTTTTTT